The 18 T cell receptor beta chains below all came from one sample that was sequenced in a study of blood T cell repertoires in COVID-19 (dated by TCRdb to the early 2020s). Library generation was performed with the immunoSEQ multiplex PCR assay. TCRdb's version of the immuneACCESS table is confined to in-frame rearrangements and falls short of the full clone set. An unresolved V gene accounts for under half of the shortfall where checked; the remainder is of unknown origin. The sample has about 300,000 clones on record, 70% to 90% of them singletons. Around 6% of the sample is in the top ten clones. Input material: PBMCs or T cells enriched from blood (not recorded which). These receptors all stem from a woman in her 30s who had recovered from COVID-19.

This clone was recorded only once. The genes are TRBV5-5 and TRBJ1-2, with unresolved D. This CDR3 has 12 residues. The V gene lost 4 bases and the J gene lost 7 bases, with 11 bases spanning the gap. CDR1 is SGHKS and CDR2 is YYEKEE in the germline V gene (reference sequence). The CDR3 reads CASSPFEFGYTF. The CDR3 bases are TGTGCCAGCAGCCCCTTCGAGTTTGGCTACACCTTC. The whole variable domain, remainder taken from reference TRBV5-5 and TRBJ1-2, is DAGVTQSPTHLIKTRGQQVTLRCSPISGHKSVSWYQQVLGQGPQFIFQYYEKEERGRGNFPDRFSARQFPNYSSELNVNALLLGDSALYLCASSPFEFGYTFGSGTRLTVV.

V and J are TRBV5-1 and TRBJ2-2; D is perhaps TRBD2 (7 bases). Trimming shortened V by 4 bases and J by 4 bases, and 11 bases separated the two germline ends. CDR1 is SGHRS and CDR2 is YFSETQ in the germline V gene. The length of the CDR3 is 14 residues. This CDR3 reads CASSPRGGTGELFF. The DNA for the CDR3 is TGCGCCAGCAGCCCTAGGGGGGGCACCGGGGAGCTGTTTTTT.

There are a few counts of this clone. V usage is TRBV4-1 and J usage is TRBJ2-5, with D hard to call. Trimming left V 0 bases short and J 5 bases short, with 7 bases between. The CDR3 covers 13 residues. Germline values: CDR1 MGHRA, CDR2 YSYEKL. The CDR3 sequence: CASSQEHWETQYF. CDR3 sequence (DNA): TGCGCCAGCAGCCAAGAACATTGGGAGACCCAGTACTTC.

The rearrangement joins TRBV11-3 to TRBJ1-1; TRBD1 is a possible D gene (6 bases). The germline V gene encodes CDR1 SGHNT and CDR2 YENEEA. V was cut by 3 bases and J by 3 bases, with 11 bases left in between. The CDR3 length is 14 residues. In DNA, the CDR3 is TGTGCCAGCAGCTTCACCCCAGGGGACACTGAAGCTTTCTTT. Residues: CASSFTPGDTEAFF.

This clone has only one observation. The genes are TRBV5-1 and TRBJ2-1, with 9 bases identical to TRBD2. Unmatched junction bases numbered 10, after V lost 0 bases and J lost 6 bases. The CDR3 runs to 17 residues. CDR1 and CDR2 (germline): SGHRS, YFSETQ. The CDR3 protein is CASSLGLAGPLGNEQFF. The CDR3 DNA follows: TGCGCCAGCAGCTTGGGGCTAGCGGGGCCCTTAGGCAATGAGCAGTTCTTC.

This clone came up a few times. V usage is TRBV5-6 and J usage is TRBJ2-5; TRBD1 might be the D (5 bases). The CDR3 is made up of 12 amino acids. V dropped 3 bases and J dropped 3 bases, with 6 bases sitting between them. The germline gives CDR1 SGHDT, CDR2 YYEEEE. The CDR3 coding sequence is TGTGCCAGCAGCTGGGGCGAAGAGACCCAGTACTTC. This gives the protein CASSWGEETQYF. The full variable domain, its missing parts supplied by reference TRBV5-6 and TRBJ2-5, is DAGVTQSPTHLIKTRGQQVTLRCSPKSGHDTVSWYQQALGQGPQFIFQYYEEEERQRGNFPDRFSGHQFPNYSSELNVNALLLGDSALYLCASSWGEETQYFGPGTRLLVL.

The count of this clone is one. The chain joins TRBV29-1 to TRBJ2-5; D remains ambiguous. Germline V gene lookup returns CDR1 SQVTM and CDR2 ANQGSEA. V was trimmed by 5 bases and J by 2 bases, leaving 9 bases between them. The length of the CDR3 is 12 residues. The CDR3 nucleotides are TGCAGCGTTACTAACCATCAAGAGACCCAGTACTTC. It translates to CSVTNHQETQYF.

This clone was seen once. The chain joins TRBV7-3 to TRBJ1-2; 9 bases match TRBD1. The CDR3 spans 15 residues. V gave up 5 bases and J gave up 0 bases; unmatched junction bases: 4. Looked up from germline, CDR1 is SGHTA and CDR2 is FQGTGA. The CDR3 DNA follows: TGTGCCAGCAGCCTCACAGGGGGCGCTAACTATGGCTACACCTTC. Amino acids: CASSLTGGANYGYTF.

The CDR3 coding sequence is TGTGCCAGCAGTGTACAGGGGCACACCGGGGAGCTGTTTTTT. This translates into CASSVQGHTGELFF. The V call is TRBV25-1, the J call TRBJ2-2; 7 bases align to TRBD1. Germline CDR1 is MGHDK and CDR2 is SYGVNS. V lost 4 bases and J lost 3; bases outside the gene matches: 2. The CDR3 is 14 amino acids.

The chain combines TRBV14 with TRBJ2-1; 7 nucleotides align to TRBD1. The length of the CDR3 is 19 residues. After removal of 0 bases from V and 6 bases from J, the junction contained 17 bases not matched to a gene. CDR1 is SGHDN and CDR2 is FVKESK in the germline V gene. The CDR3 reads CASSQDPRQGLGVSNEQFF. As DNA, the CDR3 is TGTGCCAGCAGCCAAGACCCCCGACAGGGTCTAGGGGTCTCCAATGAGCAGTTCTTC.

V is TRBV19 and J is TRBJ1-1, with D possibly TRBD1 on 5 matching bases. The CDR3 contains 12 residues. V dropped 11 bases and J dropped 4 bases, with 14 bases sitting between them. Germline V gives CDR1 LNHDA, CDR2 SQIVND (reference sequence). CDR3 residues: CACGDGSTEAFF. The CDR3 coding sequence is TGTGCCTGTGGGGACGGGAGCACTGAAGCTTTCTTT.

The rearrangement joins TRBV9 to TRBJ1-1, with D possibly matching TRBD1 (5 bases). Trimming removed 3 bases from V and 3 bases from J, with 15 bases in between. CDR1 and CDR2 (germline): SGDLS, YYNGEE. The CDR3 runs to 15 residues. CDR3 amino acids: CASSAGQGLDTEAFF. DNA for the CDR3: TGTGCCAGCAGCGCAGGGCAGGGTCTGGACACTGAAGCTTTCTTT.

In nucleotides, the CDR3 is TGTGCCAGCAGTGAAGGGCCCCCTAGGTACGAGCAGTACTTC. This codes for CASSEGPPRYEQYF. The chain is built from TRBV2 and TRBJ2-7; no clear D. Per germline, CDR1 SNHLY and CDR2 FYNNEI. V lost 1 base and J 4 bases, leaving 11 bases between the germline ends. The CDR3 has 14 residues.

The chain joins TRBV27 to TRBJ2-7; 7 bases line up with TRBD1. Looked up from germline, CDR1 is MNHEY and CDR2 is SMNVEV (reference sequence). With V trimmed by 0 bases and J by 2 bases, 7 bases remained unmatched. There are 16 residues in the CDR3. The CDR3: CASSLSGTVSPYEQYF. The CDR3 DNA follows: TGTGCCAGCAGTTTATCCGGGACAGTTTCCCCCTACGAGCAGTACTTC.

The rearrangement joins TRBV6-1 to TRBJ1-5; no definite D call. Germline V lookup: CDR1 MNHNS, CDR2 SASEGT. The CDR3 spans 13 residues. Trimming stripped 2 bases from V and 7 bases from J, with 9 bases between. The chain's CDR3 is CASSETGVQPQHF. CDR3 DNA sequence: TGTGCCAGCAGTGAAACCGGGGTACAGCCCCAGCATTTT.

The count of this clone is one. The J gene is TRBJ1-1, the V gene TRBV3-1 (or the pseudogene TRBV3-2); D call uncertain. This CDR3 is 16 amino acids long. Deletions cut 5 bases from V and 0 bases from J, with 16 bases between. Germline lookup yields CDR1 LGHDT and CDR2 YNNKEL (reference sequence). The CDR3 region is CASSSGYTGLNTEAFF. DNA for the CDR3: TGTGCCAGCAGCTCCGGGTATACGGGGTTGAACACTGAAGCTTTCTTT.

The chain combines TRBV2 with TRBJ1-4; D perhaps matches TRBD1 (6 bases). The CDR3 loop spans 16 amino acids. Germline CDR1 is SNHLY and CDR2 is FYNNEI. Between the trimmed V and J ends, which lost 4 bases and 5 bases, there was a span of 17 bases. The CDR3 bases are TGTGCCAGCAGTGGGGGCCAGGGGATTCGGAATGAAAAACTGTTTTTT. Translated, it gives CASSGGQGIRNEKLFF.

The chain is built from TRBV30 and TRBJ2-2; 7 bases line up with TRBD1. Trimming took 2 bases from V and 7 from J; bases not matched to a gene: 10. This CDR3 has 15 amino acids. Germline assignment: CDR1 GTSNPN and CDR2 SVGIG (reference sequence). The CDR3 loop reads CAWSPALTGHGELFF. The CDR3 DNA is TGTGCCTGGAGTCCAGCCCTGACAGGGCACGGGGAGCTGTTTTTT.